This TCR beta chain was captured by sequencing in a study of shared clonotypes between healthy human individuals. Study overall: Each donor had three CD4 naive, three CD4 memory, two CD8 naive and one CD8 memory plate.

CD45RA-negative memory and CD45RA+ naive subsets were split from the CD4+ cells. The germline V and J ends were trimmed by 0 bases and 5 bases, with 14 bases remaining between them. The CDR3 runs 15 residues. Germline V lookup: CDR1 SGHKS, CDR2 YYEKEE (reference sequence). Repertoires were generated with immunoSEQ multiplex PCR, while TCRdb's copy carries only in-frame clones and drops some. Of 1.4 million or so clones listed, around 98.5% are singletons. The clonotype originates from a man aged 25 to 45 in good health. The sequenced sample consisted of naive CD4+ T cells sorted from blood. Stated subset: CD45RA+ positively selected. The chain carries TRBV5-5 and TRBJ1-1; tentatively, D is TRBD1 (5 bases). The CDR3 DNA reads as TGTGCCAGCAGCTTGGGGGCAGGGCGAGGAACTGAAGCTTTCTTT. Its protein is CASSLGAGRGTEAFF. Filled out from reference TRBV5-5 and TRBJ1-1, the complete variable domain reads DAGVTQSPTHLIKTRGQQVTLRCSPISGHKSVSWYQQVLGQGPQFIFQYYEKEERGRGNFPDRFSARQFPNYSSELNVNALLLGDSALYLCASSLGAGRGTEAFFGQGTRLTVV.